These 7 T cell receptor beta chains share one sample of origin, sequenced in a study of shared clonotypes between healthy human individuals. Naive CD8 isolation took CD45RO-negative cells positively selected for CCR7 and excluded terminally differentiated effector memory CD45RA+ cells. Using immunoSEQ multiplex PCR, the repertoire was profiled, and TCRdb retains in-frame clones only, with some absent. Here the sample spans 2 million to 2.5 million clones, approximately 94% being singletons. The sequenced material came from naive CD8+ T cells sorted from blood. The receptors were gathered from a young man in good health.

This clone showed up just once. Other nucleotide sequences from this sample produce the same CDR3. The J gene is TRBJ1-5, the V gene TRBV13, with D unclear. The germline CDR1 and CDR2 sequences are PRHDT and FYEKMQ (reference sequence). The CDR3 is 14 amino acids. Trimming pared 0 bases from V and 2 bases from J, leaving 5 bases between. The CDR3 protein is CASSLGPGNQPQHF. Written as DNA, the CDR3 is TGTGCCAGCAGCTTAGGCCCCGGCAATCAGCCCCAGCATTTT.

CDR3 protein: CASSPSSGEATDTQYF. The CDR3 DNA is TGTGCCAGCAGTCCGTCTAGCGGGGAGGCAACAGATACGCAGTATTTT. J is TRBJ2-3 and V is TRBV27; 9 bases align to TRBD2. V was pared by 5 bases and J by 3 bases, with 9 bases of the junction left unmatched. The CDR3 has 16 residues. Per the germline V gene, CDR1 is MNHEY and CDR2 is SMNVEV (reference sequence).

The V call is TRBV5-8, the J call TRBJ2-1, with TRBD2 matching 13 bases. J gave up 8 bases and V 2 bases, and 7 bases lay outside the gene matches. The CDR3 spans 16 residues. Germline V CDR1 and CDR2: SGHTS, YDEGEE. The CDR3 loop reads CASSFPGLAGRDEQFF. CDR3 DNA: TGTGCCAGCAGCTTTCCGGGACTAGCGGGGAGGGATGAGCAGTTCTTC.

Notes on this clone: Other DNA variants within this sample encode the same CDR3. V gene TRBV9 combines with J gene TRBJ2-7; no clear D. V lost 1 base and J 2 bases, leaving 10 bases between the germline ends. This CDR3 is built from 14 residues. Germline CDR1 and CDR2: SGDLS and YYNGEE. CDR3 region: CASSVSDGTYEQYF. The CDR3, as DNA: TGTGCCAGCAGCGTATCCGACGGTACCTACGAGCAGTACTTC.

CDR3 coding DNA: TGTGCCAGCAGCTTGGATAGAAGAACAGGCAGTGAAGCTTTCTTT. Translating gives CASSLDRRTGSEAFF. The chain uses TRBV5-5 and TRBJ1-1; tentatively, D is TRBD1 (5 bases). The CDR3 is made up of 15 amino acids. The V gene lost 0 bases and the J gene lost 7 bases, with 16 bases spanning the gap. In germline, CDR1 is SGHKS, CDR2 YYEKEE (reference sequence).

V and J are TRBV11-3 and TRBJ1-1, with a possible D match to TRBD1 (5 bases). V gave up 5 bases and J gave up 5 bases, with 12 bases separating them. Germline assignment: CDR1 SGHNT and CDR2 YENEEA. This CDR3 spans 13 amino acids. CDR3 nucleotides: TGTGCCAGCAGCCTGGACATCTGGACTGAAGCTTTCTTT. Encoded protein: CASSLDIWTEAFF.

This chain connects TRBV5-6 to TRBJ1-4, with 9 bases identical to TRBD1. The V gene end was trimmed by 5 bases and the J gene end by 6 bases; junction bases not matched to a gene: 5. Germline lookup yields CDR1 SGHDT and CDR2 YYEEEE. This CDR3 has 14 residues. This chain's CDR3 is CASSFGTGYEKLFF. The CDR3 nucleotides read TGTGCCAGCAGTTTCGGGACAGGGTATGAAAAACTGTTTTTT.